The 23 T cell receptor beta chains below all came from one sample that was sequenced in a study of early T cells in non-severe SARS-CoV-2 infection. MiXCR was run by TCRdb on the 5' RACE reads, yielding one entry per CDR3 protein. The sample contains some 57,000 distinct CDR3 sequences, 10% to 15% of which appear only once. Sequencing was carried out using whole blood. Source of these receptors: an adult who was a healthcare worker with PCR-confirmed SARS-CoV-2 infection or an uninfected control (not recorded which).

The gene calls are TRBV7-9 and TRBJ2-5; maybe TRBD1 (5 bases). V lost 3 bases to trimming and J lost 5 bases, with 13 bases between them. The CDR3 consists of 14 residues. Germline V gene lookup returns CDR1 SEHNR and CDR2 FQNEAQ (reference sequence). DNA for the CDR3: TGTGCCAGCAGCTTCGTCAGCAGGGTTGAGACCCAGTACTTC. Amino acids: CASSFVSRVETQYF.

The CDR3 DNA follows: TGCGCCAGCAGCTGGCAGGGAGCCCACGAGCAGTACTTC. The encoded protein is CASSWQGAHEQYF. The genes are TRBV5-1 and TRBJ2-7; D tentatively fits TRBD1 or TRBD2 (5 bases each). V shed 3 bases and J shed 5 bases, with 12 bases lying between them. This CDR3 is built from 13 residues. CDR1 and CDR2 (germline): SGHRS, YFSETQ.

The gene calls are TRBV25-1 and TRBJ1-2; the match to TRBD1 covers 8 bases. V was pared by 5 bases and J by 8 bases, with 13 bases of the junction left unmatched. The V gene's germline CDR1 is MGHDK and CDR2 SYGVNS. This CDR3 region has 15 residues. CDR3: CASSPPLGQGWGYTF. In DNA, the CDR3 is TGTGCCAGCAGTCCTCCACTCGGACAGGGTTGGGGCTACACCTTC.

This clonotype was found a few times. This rearrangement joins TRBV5-5 to TRBJ2-1; perhaps D is TRBD1 or TRBD2 (7 bases each). Germline CDR1 is SGHKS and CDR2 is YYEKEE (reference sequence). The V end was cut by 3 bases, the J end by 15 bases, with 16 bases between. CDR3 length: 12 residues. The chain's CDR3 is CASSWTTGEGFF. Written as DNA, the CDR3 is TGTGCCAGCAGCTGGACAACAGGGGAGGGGTTCTTC. The full variable domain, rest sourced from reference TRBV5-5 and TRBJ2-1, is DAGVTQSPTHLIKTRGQQVTLRCSPISGHKSVSWYQQVLGQGPQFIFQYYEKEERGRGNFPDRFSARQFPNYSSELNVNALLLGDSALYLCASSWTTGEGFFGPGTRLTVL.

This clonotype was found many times. V and J are TRBV28 and TRBJ1-2; a weak D match, TRBD1 (5 bases). V lost 7 bases and J lost 4, with 22 bases in between. The germline V gene encodes CDR1 MDHEN and CDR2 SYDVKM. This CDR3 region has 16 residues. The CDR3 loop is CASTHIGKGRSYGYTF. CDR3 DNA sequence: TGTGCCAGCACCCACATCGGGAAGGGACGATCCTATGGCTACACCTTC.

This clonotype has just a few counts. The chain employs TRBV4-2 and TRBJ1-2, with D possibly TRBD1 on 6 matching bases. The CDR3 is 17 residues long. The V gene lost 0 bases and the J gene lost 5 bases, with 19 bases spanning the gap. Germline assignment: CDR1 LGHNA and CDR2 YNFKEQ. The CDR3 sequence: CASSQDTGGALDYGYTF. The CDR3 bases are TGTGCCAGCAGCCAAGATACCGGGGGCGCATTGGATTATGGCTACACCTTC.

CDR3 in amino acids: CSARTGGTEAFF. DNA for the CDR3: TGCAGTGCTAGGACAGGGGGGACTGAAGCTTTCTTT. This sequence joins TRBV20-1 and TRBJ1-1; 9 bases are a match to TRBD1. Germline V CDR1 and CDR2: DFQATT, SNEGSKA (reference sequence). V lost 3 bases, J lost 5 bases, and 1 base stayed unmatched. There are 12 residues in the CDR3.

The V call is TRBV5-1, the J call TRBJ1-1; D ambiguous. V shed 0 bases and J shed 1 base, with 7 bases lying between them. There are 14 residues in the CDR3. CDR1 SGHRS and CDR2 YFSETQ come from the germline V gene. CDR3 sequence (DNA): TGCGCCAGCAGCTTGGGCGATAAGAACACTGAAGCTTTCTTT. Translating it yields CASSLGDKNTEAFF.

At least ten counts were recorded for this clonotype. This chain links TRBV20-1 with TRBJ2-2, with a possible D match to TRBD2 (6 bases). From germline, CDR1 is DFQATT and CDR2 SNEGSKA (reference sequence). Trimming took 1 base from V and 1 from J, leaving 7 bases between them. The CDR3 is 14 residues long. CDR3 DNA: TGCAGTGCTAGAGTCGGGGGGAACACCGGGGAGCTGTTTTTT. This translates into CSARVGGNTGELFF.

The V call is TRBV19, the J call TRBJ2-2; TRBD1 is a possible D gene (6 bases). V lost 6 bases and J 3 bases, leaving 14 bases between the germline ends. Germline assignment: CDR1 LNHDA and CDR2 SQIVND (reference sequence). There are 15 residues in the CDR3. The CDR3 region has the DNA TGTGCCAGTAGCAATCAGGGGCTTCACACCGGGGAGCTGTTTTTT. It is translated as CASSNQGLHTGELFF.

This clonotype turned up a few times. The J gene is TRBJ1-1, the V gene TRBV11-2; D not certain. V was clipped by 1 base and J by 3 bases, with 9 bases between them. There are 14 residues in the CDR3. Germline loops: CDR1 SGHAT, CDR2 FQNNGV. The CDR3 coding sequence is TGTGCCAGCAGCTTAGTATTTGGGGACACTGAAGCTTTCTTT. Its translation is CASSLVFGDTEAFF.

The table lists this clonotype with a few counts. The CDR3 nucleotides read TGTGCCAGCAGCTTAGTCGGGGAGCTGTTTTTT. Translated, it gives CASSLVGELFF. V usage is TRBV7-9 and J usage is TRBJ2-2; D not certain. The CDR3 is 11 amino acids. The germline CDR1 and CDR2 sequences are SEHNR and FQNEAQ (reference sequence). Trimming stripped 1 base from V and 7 bases from J, with 1 base between.

The rearrangement joins TRBV24-1 to TRBJ2-3; weak D call: TRBD2 (5 bases). The CDR3 contains 18 residues. From germline, CDR1 is KGHDR and CDR2 SFDVKD. Trimming stripped 4 bases from V and 4 bases from J, with 23 bases between. For the CDR3, the DNA is TGTGCCACCAGTGAGGGAGCCACGACTTCGACGGCGGCAGATACGCAGTATTTT. It codes for CATSEGATTSTAADTQYF.

This clonotype was seen a handful of times. The rearrangement links TRBV7-9 to TRBJ1-2, with a tentative D call TRBD1 (6 bases). Trimming cost V 1 base and J 3 bases, with 15 bases left between them. Germline values: CDR1 SEHNR, CDR2 FQNEAQ (reference sequence). The CDR3 is 16 amino acids. The CDR3 bases are TGTGCCAGCAGCTTAGATGTCGGGGGCGTCCACTATGGCTACACCTTC. It translates to CASSLDVGGVHYGYTF. Complete variable domain (other parts from reference TRBV7-9 and TRBJ1-2): DTGVSQNPRHKITKRGQNVTFRCDPISEHNRLYWYRQTLGQGPEFLTYFQNEAQLEKSRLLSDRFSAERPKGSFSTLEIQRTEQGDSAMYLCASSLDVGGVHYGYTFGSGTRLTVV.

In its sample, this clonotype was seen a few times. The chain combines TRBV28 with TRBJ2-1; no clear D gene. Germline V gene lookup returns CDR1 MDHEN and CDR2 SYDVKM. This CDR3 is built from 14 residues. Trimming pared 1 base from V and 4 bases from J, leaving 8 bases between. CDR3 nucleotide sequence: TGTGCCAGCAGTTTATCGTACCTTTACAATGAGCAGTTCTTC. The encoded protein is CASSLSYLYNEQFF.

There are many counts of this clonotype. J is TRBJ2-3 and V is TRBV12-3 or TRBV12-4; either TRBD1 or TRBD2 may fit D (5 bases each). V lost 3 bases and J 8 bases, leaving 18 bases between the germline ends. The CDR3 is made up of 15 amino acids. CDR3 DNA: TGTGCCAGCAGTTTTCGGGACCCGAGGGCCAGTACGCAGTATTTT. This translates into CASSFRDPRASTQYF.

This clonotype was found many times. The V gene is TRBV7-2, the J gene TRBJ1-2; D ambiguous. V lost 5 bases, J lost 4 bases, and 14 bases lay in between. The CDR3 is 14 residues long. In germline, CDR1 is SGHTA, CDR2 FQGNSA. This CDR3 reads CASSLRREIYGYTF. DNA of the CDR3: TGTGCCAGCAGCCTCAGACGGGAGATCTATGGCTACACCTTC.

Concerning this clonotype itself: At one boundary the junction diverges from the germline segment, which might be a read error. The chain has TRBV24-1 and TRBJ2-1, with D possibly TRBD1 on 5 matching bases. CDR3 size: 14 residues. From germline, CDR1 is KGHDR and CDR2 SFDVKD. CDR3 nucleotide sequence: TGTGCCTCCAGTGATGCTGACAGCTACAATGAGCAGTTCTTC. This sequence encodes CASSDADSYNEQFF.

This clonotype was counted only a few times. The chain is built from TRBV7-9 and TRBJ2-2; 7 bases line up with TRBD2. The junction had 12 bases not matched to a gene; V was cut back by 0 bases and J by 8 bases. This CDR3 is 17 amino acids long. Germline values: CDR1 SEHNR, CDR2 FQNEAQ (reference sequence). Here the CDR3 DNA reads TGTGCCAGCAGCTTAGCGCAAGGACTAGACGCCTTGGGGGAGCTGTTTTTT. Its translation is CASSLAQGLDALGELFF.

This clonotype was seen more than once but under ten times. The rearrangement links TRBV28 to TRBJ1-4; TRBD1 might be the D (6 bases). V lost 6 bases to trimming and J lost 6 bases, with 14 bases between them. Looked up from germline, CDR1 is MDHEN and CDR2 is SYDVKM. CDR3 length: 14 residues. DNA of the CDR3: TGTGCCAGCAGCCCGGGGGGGGCAGATGAAAAACTGTTTTTT. It translates to CASSPGGADEKLFF.

On this clonotype itself: Just one base apart from a much larger clone, this may be a read error. DNA for the CDR3: TGTGTCAGCAGCCTGGAGGGGACTTTTCTCTATGGCTACACCTTC. It is translated as CVSSLEGTFLYGYTF. This sequence joins TRBV11-2 and TRBJ1-2; perhaps TRBD1 as D (5 bases). The CDR3 is 15 residues long. Germline V gene sequence: CDR1 SGHAT, CDR2 FQNNGV.

The table lists this clonotype with many counts. This chain joins TRBV20-1 and TRBJ2-7; TRBD2 aligns across 8 bases. With 5 bases clipped from V and 3 bases from J, the junction kept 9 bases outside the gene matches. The CDR3 is 14 residues long. The V gene's germline CDR1 is DFQATT and CDR2 SNEGSKA (reference sequence). CDR3 sequence: CSAPRGGGIYEQYF. In DNA, the CDR3 is TGCAGTGCTCCTCGGGGGGGAGGAATCTACGAGCAGTACTTC.

This chain connects TRBV14 to TRBJ1-1; D may be TRBD1 (6 bases). The CDR3 has 16 amino acids. Germline CDR1 SGHDN, CDR2 FVKESK. The V end lost 4 bases, the J end lost 1 base, and 16 bases lay between the germline ends. CDR3 sequence reads: CASSPYSGVGNTEAFF. CDR3 in DNA: TGTGCCAGCAGCCCGTATTCAGGGGTCGGGAACACTGAAGCTTTCTTT.